One sample yielded the 29 T cell receptor beta chains listed below, sequenced in a study of blood T cell repertoires in COVID-19. Generated by immunoSEQ multiplex PCR, the TCRdb table keeps only in-frame clones and is missing some. Of roughly 180,000 clones in the sample, approximately 86% were seen once. Input material: peripheral blood. These receptors were taken from a man older than 75 with COVID-19, enrolled during active disease.

This rearrangement joins TRBV6-2 or TRBV6-3 to TRBJ2-2; 8 bases line up with TRBD2. The CDR3 contains 16 residues. V trimming: 5 bases; J trimming: 7 bases; junction bases outside the gene matches: 12. CDR1 and CDR2 (germline): MNHEY, SVGEGT. The CDR3 DNA reads TGTGCCAGCAGTCCCCCCCCACTAGCGGTTTTCGGGGAGCTGTTTTTT. This codes for CASSPPPLAVFGELFF.

The chain employs TRBV28 and TRBJ1-2; the D gene is possibly TRBD1 (6 bases). This CDR3 comprises 14 residues. V was cut by 5 bases and J by 8 bases, with 18 bases left in between. Germline CDR1 reads MDHEN; CDR2 reads SYDVKM. The CDR3 here is CASSTSRGGWGYTF. DNA of the CDR3: TGTGCCAGCAGTACCTCCAGAGGGGGATGGGGCTACACCTTC.

The CDR3 bases are TGTGCCAGCAGCTTAGGGGACACGAACACTGAAGCTTTCTTT. Translating it yields CASSLGDTNTEAFF. The chain employs TRBV11-3 and TRBJ1-1, with D maybe TRBD1 (6 bases). The CDR3 consists of 14 residues. In germline, CDR1 is SGHNT, CDR2 YENEEA. Trimming took 1 base from V and 1 from J, leaving 7 bases between them.

J is TRBJ1-2 and V is TRBV10-3; unclear D gene. Trimming left V 4 bases short and J 4 bases short, with 16 bases between. The CDR3 runs 15 residues. Per germline, CDR1 ENHRY and CDR2 SYGVKD. The CDR3 region has the DNA TGTGCCATCAGTGGGGCAGCGGGAAATGGCTATGGCTACACCTTC. Protein sequence: CAISGAAGNGYGYTF.

The rearrangement joins TRBV6-6 to TRBJ1-1; TRBD1 aligns across 9 bases. In germline, CDR1 is MNHNY, CDR2 SVGAGI (reference sequence). Unmatched junction bases numbered 5, after V lost 5 bases and J lost 1 base. The CDR3 runs 15 residues. CDR3 loop: CASSTRQGGNTEAFF. Here the CDR3 DNA reads TGTGCCAGCAGTACTCGACAGGGGGGGAACACTGAAGCTTTCTTT.

Only one count was recorded for this clone. This chain connects TRBV27 to TRBJ1-4; no firm D call. CDR1 MNHEY and CDR2 SMNVEV come from the germline V gene (reference sequence). The CDR3 totals 14 residues. Trimming stripped 2 bases from V and 4 bases from J, with 8 bases between. The DNA for the CDR3 is TGTGCCAGCAGTTTAAGACAACGTAATGAAAAACTGTTTTTT. As protein: CASSLRQRNEKLFF.

J is TRBJ1-2 and V is TRBV5-4; 8 bases are a match to TRBD1. The J segment lost 4 bases and the V segment lost 2 bases, leaving 10 bases of the junction unmatched. Per germline, CDR1 SGHNT and CDR2 YYREEE (reference sequence). The CDR3 contains 16 residues. This chain's CDR3 is CASSLLLTGDLYGYTF. The CDR3 region has the DNA TGTGCCAGCAGCTTACTCCTGACAGGGGACCTCTATGGCTACACCTTC.

The chain couples TRBV19 to TRBJ1-5; 10 nucleotides match TRBD1. The germline gives CDR1 LNHDA, CDR2 SQIVND (reference sequence). V shed 7 bases and J 7 bases; nucleotides not matched to a gene: 4. The CDR3 covers 13 residues. The CDR3 sequence is CASIGTGEQPQHF. As DNA, the CDR3 is TGTGCCAGTATCGGGACAGGGGAACAGCCCCAGCATTTT. The full variable domain, with the rest looked up from reference TRBV19 and TRBJ1-5, is DGGITQSPKYLFRKEGQNVTLSCEQNLNHDAMYWYRQDPGQGLRLIYYSQIVNDFQKGDIAEGYSVSREKKESFPLTVTSAQKNPTAFYLCASIGTGEQPQHFGDGTRLSIL.

The J gene is TRBJ2-7, the V gene TRBV29-1; 7 bases map to TRBD1. V lost 7 bases and J lost 7; bases outside the gene matches: 13. The CDR3 sequence is 13 residues long. The V gene's germline CDR1 is SQVTM and CDR2 ANQGSEA. CDR3 nucleotide sequence: TGCAGCGCCCTCCGAGGGGGCCCATTAGAGCAGTACTTC. Encoded protein: CSALRGGPLEQYF.

The CDR3 region has the DNA TGTGCCAGCAGAGCCGATAGAGGAGGACGCAAAGAGACCCAGTACTTC. This gives the protein CASRADRGGRKETQYF. The chain links TRBV14 to TRBJ2-5; a possible D gene is TRBD2 (5 bases). V dropped 6 bases and J dropped 3 bases, with 20 bases sitting between them. Germline V gives CDR1 SGHDN, CDR2 FVKESK. The CDR3 spans 16 residues.

The chain combines TRBV11-3 with TRBJ2-1; D gene ambiguous. V gave up 3 bases and J gave up 0 bases, with 6 bases separating them. Germline-derived CDR1 and CDR2 are SGHNT and YENEEA. The CDR3 is 14 residues long. CDR3 nucleotides: TGTGCCAGCAGCTTTGGTAGCTCCTACAATGAGCAGTTCTTC. It yields the protein CASSFGSSYNEQFF.

This clone was seen a handful of times. The V call is TRBV7-9, the J call TRBJ1-6; TRBD1 aligns across 8 bases. Germline assignment: CDR1 SEHNR and CDR2 FQNEAQ (reference sequence). V lost 5 bases, J lost 6 bases, and 9 bases stayed unmatched. CDR3 length: 16 amino acids. The CDR3 is CASSPQGAVGNSPLHF. The CDR3 DNA reads as TGTGCCAGCAGCCCCCAGGGGGCTGTTGGTAATTCACCCCTCCACTTT.

This rearrangement joins TRBV11-3 to TRBJ1-3, with a weak D call TRBD1 (6 bases). CDR1 is SGHNT and CDR2 is YENEEA in the germline V gene. V was shortened by 3 bases and J by 2 bases, with 8 bases between the two germline ends. The CDR3 length is 14 residues. The CDR3: CASSFTGPGNTIYF. The CDR3 DNA reads TGTGCCAGCAGCTTTACAGGGCCTGGAAACACCATATATTTT.

The count of this clone is one. This chain connects TRBV25-1 to TRBJ1-5; D is possibly TRBD1 (6 bases). The V and J ends lost 6 bases and 7 bases respectively, with 16 bases between them. Germline lookup yields CDR1 MGHDK and CDR2 SYGVNS. The CDR3 is 14 residues long. CDR3 sequence reads: CASSAYRDGQPQHF. The CDR3 DNA is TGTGCCAGCAGCGCATACAGGGACGGCCAGCCCCAGCATTTT.

The rearrangement links TRBV5-4 to TRBJ2-7; 9 nucleotides align to TRBD1. Germline values: CDR1 SGHNT, CDR2 YYREEE (reference sequence). Trimming cost V 4 bases and J 0 bases; bases outside gene matches: 11. The CDR3 is 17 amino acids. The CDR3: CASSVRSGTGYSYEQYF. The CDR3 nucleotides are TGTGCCAGCAGCGTTCGATCCGGGACAGGGTACTCCTACGAGCAGTACTTC.

V usage is TRBV7-9 and J usage is TRBJ2-7, with 7 bases lining up with TRBD1. The germline gives CDR1 SEHNR, CDR2 FQNEAQ (reference sequence). The CDR3 is 13 amino acids. Trimming at V came to 6 bases and at J to 0 bases, leaving 2 bases not matched to a gene. The CDR3, as DNA: TGTGCCAGCAGGGGACAGAACTCCTACGAGCAGTACTTC. Its translation is CASRGQNSYEQYF.

The chain uses TRBV5-1 and TRBJ1-6; 9 positions match TRBD1. The CDR3 consists of 15 residues. V shed 4 bases and J 8 bases; nucleotides not matched to a gene: 7. The germline CDR1 and CDR2 sequences are SGHRS and YFSETQ. The CDR3 sequence: CASSLSGQGDSPLHF. The CDR3 DNA reads TGCGCCAGCAGCCTCTCGGGACAGGGAGATTCACCCCTCCACTTT.

This rearrangement joins TRBV3-1 (or the pseudogene TRBV3-2) to TRBJ1-1; perhaps TRBD1 as D (5 bases). Per germline, CDR1 LGHDT and CDR2 YNNKEL (reference sequence). The CDR3 length is 15 residues. Trimming left V 1 base short and J 2 bases short, with 11 bases between. The CDR3 DNA sequence: TGTGCCAGCAGCCAAGGCAACAGGAAAAACACTGAAGCTTTCTTT. Translated, it gives CASSQGNRKNTEAFF.

The J gene is TRBJ2-7, the V gene TRBV28; no clear D gene. The CDR3 contains 11 residues. V lost 6 bases to trimming and J lost 4 bases, with 7 bases between them. Germline CDR1 is MDHEN and CDR2 is SYDVKM. The CDR3 DNA reads TGTGCCAGCAGCCCCGGGTACGAGCAGTACTTC. It translates to CASSPGYEQYF.

The genes are TRBV6-1 and TRBJ1-1; 9 nucleotides line up with TRBD1. In germline, CDR1 is MNHNS, CDR2 SASEGT. This CDR3 comprises 14 residues. V trimming: 4 bases; J trimming: 7 bases; junction bases outside the gene matches: 7. The CDR3 here is CASSAQQGAGEAFF. CDR3 DNA: TGTGCCAGCAGTGCTCAACAGGGGGCAGGTGAAGCTTTCTTT.

The chain combines TRBV2 with TRBJ2-2; D is possibly TRBD2 (6 bases). CDR3 size: 14 residues. Germline V gene data show CDR1 as SNHLY and CDR2 as FYNNEI. The V gene lost 7 bases and the J gene lost 5 bases, with 14 bases spanning the gap. CDR3 sequence (DNA): TGTGCCAGCACCATAGTTGGGGGGACCGGGGAGCTGTTTTTT. Protein sequence: CASTIVGGTGELFF.

The chain has TRBV5-4 and TRBJ2-2; 13 bases fit TRBD2. Trimming removed 4 bases from V and 5 bases from J; junction bases left unmatched: 11. This CDR3 region has 18 residues. CDR1 SGHNT and CDR2 YYREEE come from the germline V gene (reference sequence). Here the CDR3 reads CASSPGTSGVAGTGELFF. CDR3 DNA: TGTGCCAGCAGCCCCGGGACTAGCGGGGTCGCCGGGACCGGGGAGCTGTTTTTT. The full variable domain, in which reference TRBV5-4 and TRBJ2-2 provide the parts outside the CDR3, is ETGVTQSPTHLIKTRGQQVTLRCSSQSGHNTVSWYQQALGQGPQFIFQYYREEENGRGNFPPRFSGLQFPNYSSELNVNALELDDSALYLCASSPGTSGVAGTGELFFGEGSRLTVL.

The chain couples TRBV19 to TRBJ1-5; tentative D call: TRBD1 (6 bases). The CDR3 extends over 15 amino acids. Trimming removed 1 base at V and 7 bases at J, with 14 bases between. CDR1 LNHDA and CDR2 SQIVND come from the germline V gene (reference sequence). CDR3 loop: CASSIGRGWEQPQHF. The CDR3, as DNA: TGTGCCAGTAGTATAGGCAGGGGATGGGAGCAGCCCCAGCATTTT. Looking up the rest from reference TRBV19 and TRBJ1-5 gives the full variable domain: DGGITQSPKYLFRKEGQNVTLSCEQNLNHDAMYWYRQDPGQGLRLIYYSQIVNDFQKGDIAEGYSVSREKKESFPLTVTSAQKNPTAFYLCASSIGRGWEQPQHFGDGTRLSIL.

This rearrangement joins TRBV11-2 to TRBJ1-2; 9 positions match TRBD1. With V trimmed by 0 bases and J by 5 bases, 7 bases remained unmatched. The CDR3 is 16 amino acids. The germline V gene has CDR1 SGHAT and CDR2 FQNNGV. The CDR3 region has the DNA TGTGCCAGCAGCTTAGAGTATCGGACAGGGGAATATGGCTACACCTTC. Its protein is CASSLEYRTGEYGYTF.

J is TRBJ1-5 and V is TRBV15, with 9 bases identical to TRBD1. CDR1 is LNHNV, CDR2 YYDKDF, per germline (reference sequence). The CDR3 length is 16 residues. The V and J ends lost 4 bases and 6 bases, in that order; junction bases with no gene match: 10. The CDR3 spells CATSKSGTGYAQPQHF. In DNA, the CDR3 is TGTGCCACCAGCAAATCCGGGACAGGGTACGCTCAGCCCCAGCATTTT.

At least ten counts were recorded for this clone. The V gene is TRBV11-3, the J gene TRBJ2-7; D is uncertain. Germline loops: CDR1 SGHNT, CDR2 YENEEA. Trimming took 2 bases from V and 2 from J, leaving 4 bases between them. The CDR3 contains 12 residues. Here the CDR3 reads CASSLRAYEQYF. The CDR3 region has the DNA TGTGCCAGCAGCTTAAGAGCCTACGAGCAGTACTTC.

V and J are TRBV24-1 and TRBJ2-1, with a tentative D call TRBD1 (5 bases). CDR3 size: 15 residues. V lost 7 bases to trimming and J lost 0 bases, with 12 bases between them. Germline CDR1 is KGHDR and CDR2 is SFDVKD. The CDR3 spells CATSQRQSSYNEQFF. DNA of the CDR3: TGTGCCACCAGCCAGCGACAGAGCTCCTACAATGAGCAGTTCTTC.

The genes are TRBV2 and TRBJ2-1; D perhaps matches TRBD1 (5 bases). This CDR3 spans 14 amino acids. V gave up 0 bases and J gave up 6 bases, with 9 bases separating them. Germline lookup yields CDR1 SNHLY and CDR2 FYNNEI. The CDR3 region has the DNA TGTGCCAGCAGTGAAGCGAAAGGGGTCAATGAGCAGTTCTTC. This codes for CASSEAKGVNEQFF.

This clone occurred a few times. The J gene is TRBJ1-4, the V gene TRBV19; D gene unclear. V was shortened by 5 bases and J by 5 bases, with 15 bases between the two germline ends. Per the germline V gene, CDR1 is LNHDA and CDR2 is SQIVND (reference sequence). This CDR3 contains 15 residues. CDR3 DNA sequence: TGTGCCAGTAGTCCCGCCCACGGAGTCAATGAAAAACTGTTTTTT. This encodes CASSPAHGVNEKLFF. Full variable domain (remainder filled in from reference TRBV19 and TRBJ1-4): DGGITQSPKYLFRKEGQNVTLSCEQNLNHDAMYWYRQDPGQGLRLIYYSQIVNDFQKGDIAEGYSVSREKKESFPLTVTSAQKNPTAFYLCASSPAHGVNEKLFFGSGTQLSVL.